These 30 T cell receptor beta chains originate from one sample sequenced in a study of CD8+ T cells in alopecia areata. Specified treatment: oral pan-JAK inhibitor, 5-10 mg twice daily. RNA extraction and reverse transcription yielded cDNA as sequencing template. Generated by immunoSEQ multiplex PCR, the TCRdb table keeps only in-frame clones and is missing some. The sample lists roughly 280,000 clones, about three fifths occurring once. The sample was CD4+ T cells sorted from blood, taken between weeks 51 and 52, from a patient treated with tofacitinib. The receptors were gathered from a human donor with alopecia areata.

V usage is TRBV9 and J usage is TRBJ2-5, with D perhaps matching TRBD2 (5 bases). The V gene's germline CDR1 is SGDLS and CDR2 YYNGEE. Trimming removed 4 bases at V and 7 bases at J, with 11 bases between. The CDR3 runs to 12 residues. The CDR3 loop reads CASSTQRGTQYF. The CDR3 nucleotides read TGTGCCAGCAGCACCCAACGGGGGACCCAGTACTTC.

The genes are TRBV5-4 and TRBJ2-2; D gene uncertain. Germline lookup yields CDR1 SGHNT and CDR2 YYREEE (reference sequence). Trimming took off 2 bases at V and 6 bases at J, with 5 bases between the two ends. The CDR3 consists of 12 residues. The CDR3 reads CASSFPSGELFF. Written as DNA, the CDR3 is TGTGCCAGCAGCTTCCCGTCCGGGGAGCTGTTTTTT.

This chain links TRBV6-6 with TRBJ1-5; no clear D gene. The V and J ends lost 0 bases and 4 bases respectively, with 7 bases between them. CDR3 length equals 14 residues. Per germline, CDR1 MNHNY and CDR2 SVGAGI (reference sequence). The CDR3 nucleotides read TGTGCCAGCAGTTACTCGAGGGTAAATCAGCCCCAGCATTTT. This sequence encodes CASSYSRVNQPQHF.

This chain joins TRBV15 and TRBJ1-2; 7 bases are shared with TRBD1. The germline V gene has CDR1 LNHNV and CDR2 YYDKDF (reference sequence). CDR3 length: 13 amino acids. Trimming took 5 bases from V and 8 from J; bases not matched to a gene: 8. Here the CDR3 reads CATSLGQEGGYTF. The CDR3 region has the DNA TGTGCCACCAGCCTAGGACAGGAAGGAGGCTACACCTTC.

V is TRBV7-6 and J is TRBJ2-2; a weak D match, TRBD2 (5 bases). The germline gives CDR1 SGHVS, CDR2 FNYEAQ. The CDR3 runs 14 residues. Trimming cost V 5 bases and J 8 bases, with 15 bases left between them. CDR3 loop: CASSLDSNRGELFF. The CDR3, as DNA: TGTGCCAGCAGCCTGGACTCCAACAGAGGGGAGCTGTTTTTT. Combining the CDR3 with reference TRBV7-6 and TRBJ2-2 gives the whole variable domain GAGVSQSPRYKVTKRGQDVALRCDPISGHVSLYWYRQALGQGPEFLTYFNYEAQQDKSGLPNDRFSAERPEGSISTLTIQRTEQRDSAMYRCASSLDSNRGELFFGEGSRLTVL.

The CDR3 is CAWSKAQLAGAQETQYF. In DNA form, the CDR3 reads TGTGCCTGGAGTAAGGCTCAGTTAGCGGGGGCTCAAGAGACCCAGTACTTC. The rearrangement joins TRBV30 to TRBJ2-5, with 9 bases matching TRBD2. CDR1 GTSNPN and CDR2 SVGIG come from the germline V gene (reference sequence). There are 17 residues in the CDR3. After removal of 2 bases from V and 2 bases from J, the junction contained 12 bases not matched to a gene.

The rearrangement joins TRBV6-5 to TRBJ2-7; D unclear. This CDR3 has 11 amino acids. V was shortened by 5 bases and J by 4 bases, with 6 bases between the two germline ends. Per the germline V gene, CDR1 is MNHEY and CDR2 is SVGAGI. CDR3 nucleotides: TGTGCCAGCAGTGACCTTTACGAGCAGTACTTC. Residues: CASSDLYEQYF.

This clone was detected only a few times. This sequence joins TRBV18 and TRBJ1-4; TRBD1 aligns across 7 bases. Germline CDR1 is KGHSH and CDR2 is LQKENI. The CDR3 length is 15 residues. The junction had 8 bases not matched to a gene; V was cut back by 5 bases and J by 5 bases. CDR3 DNA sequence: TGTGCCAGCTCATCCGCCGGGACAGAGAATGAAAAACTGTTTTTT. It translates to CASSSAGTENEKLFF.

This chain joins TRBV29-1 and TRBJ2-7, with unresolved D. CDR3 length equals 12 residues. The V end lost 6 bases, the J end lost 6 bases, and 15 bases lay between the germline ends. Germline lookup yields CDR1 SQVTM and CDR2 ANQGSEA. This CDR3 reads CSVSPGGIEQYF. The DNA of the CDR3 is TGCAGCGTGTCCCCCGGTGGAATCGAGCAGTACTTC.

This chain links TRBV5-1 with TRBJ1-1, with TRBD1 identical over 7 bases. Germline values: CDR1 SGHRS, CDR2 YFSETQ. Trimming removed 4 bases from V and 1 base from J; junction bases left unmatched: 4. The CDR3 consists of 14 residues. The CDR3 sequence: CASSDQGGNTEAFF. CDR3 bases: TGCGCCAGCAGCGATCAGGGGGGGAACACTGAAGCTTTCTTT.

As for this clone: Germline and junction disagree at one end, which may indicate a read error. The CDR3 sequence: CASTLSVSYNEQFF. Here the CDR3 DNA reads TGCGCCAGCACCTTGTCAGTCTCCTACAATGAGCAGTTCTTC. The chain links TRBV5-1 to TRBJ2-1; D gene ambiguous. Per the germline V gene, CDR1 is SGHRS and CDR2 is YFSETQ. The CDR3 runs 14 residues. The complete variable domain, with remaining parts taken from reference TRBV5-1 and TRBJ2-1, reads KAGVTQTPRYLIKTRGQQVTLSCSPISGHRSVSWYQQTPGQGLQFLFEYFSETQRNKGNFPGRFSGRQFSNSRSEMNVSTLELGDSALYLCASTLSVSYNEQFFGPGTRLTVL.

The chain couples TRBV6-5 to TRBJ1-1; no clear D gene. Germline assignment: CDR1 MNHEY and CDR2 SVGAGI. Trimming pared 5 bases from V and 5 bases from J, leaving 18 bases between. The CDR3 is 15 amino acids. CDR3: CASSLSDGRRTEAFF. In DNA form, the CDR3 reads TGTGCCAGCAGTCTCTCGGACGGGAGGAGAACTGAAGCTTTCTTT.

The J gene is TRBJ2-7, the V gene TRBV10-3; maybe TRBD2 (6 bases). Trimming cost V 4 bases and J 5 bases, with 9 bases left between them. There are 12 residues in the CDR3. CDR1 is ENHRY, CDR2 SYGVKD, per germline. The CDR3 DNA follows: TGTGCCATCAGTGTTAAGCGGGACGAGCAGTACTTC. Its protein product is CAISVKRDEQYF.

This clone came up a few times. The rearrangement joins TRBV4-3 to TRBJ1-6; unclear D gene. V shed 0 bases and J shed 2 bases, with 5 bases lying between them. CDR1 LGHNA and CDR2 YSLEER come from the germline V gene. The CDR3 contains 15 residues. CDR3 DNA sequence: TGCGCCAGCAGCCAAGAAGGAACCTATAATTCACCCCTCCACTTT. Translated: CASSQEGTYNSPLHF.

The table lists this clone with a count of one. The rearrangement joins TRBV29-1 to TRBJ1-2; TRBD1 matches at 8 bases. V was pared by 4 bases and J by 8 bases, with 9 bases of the junction left unmatched. Germline CDR1 reads SQVTM; CDR2 reads ANQGSEA. This CDR3 is 13 amino acids long. The CDR3: CSVVNRGRLGYTF. CDR3 nucleotides: TGCAGCGTTGTCAACAGGGGGAGGTTAGGCTACACCTTC.

CDR3: CAWAQERNTEAFF. The CDR3 DNA reads as TGTGCCTGGGCCCAGGAGAGGAACACTGAAGCTTTCTTT. V usage is TRBV30 and J usage is TRBJ1-1; D is undetermined. Germline V gives CDR1 GTSNPN, CDR2 SVGIG (reference sequence). This CDR3 is built from 13 residues. The V gene lost 5 bases and the J gene lost 1 base, with 11 bases spanning the gap.

Details on this clone: The junction shows a germline mismatch at one end, possibly a read error. CDR3 nucleotides: TGTGCCAGCAGCTCCGACAGCAACTTACCGCACTTC. Residues: CASSSDSNLPHF. The chain links TRBV5-6 to TRBJ2-7; the D gene is possibly TRBD1 (5 bases). The germline CDR1 and CDR2 sequences are SGHDT and YYEEEE. This CDR3 spans 12 amino acids.

This chain uses TRBV30 with TRBJ2-2; D perhaps matches TRBD2 (6 bases). Germline assignment: CDR1 GTSNPN and CDR2 SVGIG (reference sequence). The CDR3 extends over 16 amino acids. V lost 4 bases and J 1 base, leaving 16 bases between the germline ends. CDR3 residues: CAWTQRGGVNTGELFF. The CDR3 DNA is TGTGCCTGGACCCAACGAGGAGGGGTGAACACCGGGGAGCTGTTTTTT. The complete variable domain, with remaining parts taken from reference TRBV30 and TRBJ2-2, reads SQTIHQWPATLVQPVGSPLSLECTVEGTSNPNLYWYRQAAGRGLQLLFYSVGIGQISSEVPQNLSASRPQDRQFILSSKKLLLSDSGFYLCAWTQRGGVNTGELFFGEGSRLTVL.

The sample holds a few counts of this clone. The gene calls are TRBV30 and TRBJ1-1; 7 bases fit TRBD1. This CDR3 is 15 amino acids long. Per the germline V gene, CDR1 is GTSNPN and CDR2 is SVGIG (reference sequence). The junction had 9 bases not matched to a gene; V was cut back by 1 base and J by 4 bases. CDR3 sequence: CAWSAYPRGFTEAFF. The CDR3 nucleotides read TGTGCCTGGAGTGCCTACCCCAGGGGGTTCACTGAAGCTTTCTTT. The complete variable domain, with remaining parts taken from reference TRBV30 and TRBJ1-1, reads SQTIHQWPATLVQPVGSPLSLECTVEGTSNPNLYWYRQAAGRGLQLLFYSVGIGQISSEVPQNLSASRPQDRQFILSSKKLLLSDSGFYLCAWSAYPRGFTEAFFGQGTRLTVV.

Concerning this clone: Different DNA sequences within this sample yield the same CDR3. The CDR3 bases are TGTGCCAGCAGCTTAGCTTACAATGAGCAGTTCTTC. Protein product: CASSLAYNEQFF. V usage is TRBV7-9 and J usage is TRBJ2-1; D gene uncertain. Germline loops: CDR1 SEHNR, CDR2 FQNEAQ (reference sequence). Trimming pared 0 bases from V and 4 bases from J, leaving 1 base between. This CDR3 is 12 amino acids long.

CDR3 sequence: CAWSLQGVAFF. In DNA, the CDR3 is TGTGCCTGGAGTCTACAGGGGGTAGCTTTCTTT. The genes are TRBV30 and TRBJ1-1; 8 bases map to TRBD1. Germline CDR1 reads GTSNPN; CDR2 reads SVGIG (reference sequence). The CDR3 is 11 amino acids. V shed 2 bases and J 10 bases; nucleotides not matched to a gene: 3.

The gene calls are TRBV19 and TRBJ1-3, with TRBD1 matching 9 bases. In germline, CDR1 is LNHDA, CDR2 SQIVND (reference sequence). This CDR3 contains 13 residues. Germline trimming cut 8 bases from V and 3 bases from J; bases unmatched to any gene: 2. The CDR3 loop is CASGTGLGNTIYF. The DNA for the CDR3 is TGTGCCAGTGGGACAGGGCTTGGAAACACCATATATTTT.

The chain links TRBV2 to TRBJ1-4, with TRBD1 as a possible D gene (5 bases). The CDR3 length is 13 residues. Germline CDR1 reads SNHLY; CDR2 reads FYNNEI. Trimming took 3 bases from V and 13 from J, leaving 15 bases between them. The CDR3 DNA reads TGTGCCAGCAGTGAGCTTGTTGGAAGGGGACTGTTTTTT. Translated: CASSELVGRGLFF.

The chain uses TRBV5-1 and TRBJ1-1; tentatively, D is TRBD1 (5 bases). The V end lost 6 bases, the J end lost 1 base, and 13 bases lay between the germline ends. Per the germline V gene, CDR1 is SGHRS and CDR2 is YFSETQ. This CDR3 is built from 14 residues. CDR3 coding DNA: TGCGCCAGCACCATCTCTGGACAGAACACTGAAGCTTTCTTT. It specifies CASTISGQNTEAFF.

This clone came up a few times. This chain connects TRBV30 to TRBJ1-5; D is undetermined. CDR1 and CDR2 from the germline V gene are GTSNPN and SVGIG (reference sequence). This CDR3 has 14 amino acids. Trimming took off 0 bases at V and 2 bases at J, with 8 bases between the two ends. The CDR3 sequence is CAWSVDAGNQPQHF. The DNA for the CDR3 is TGTGCCTGGAGTGTGGATGCTGGCAATCAGCCCCAGCATTTT.

The chain carries TRBV9 and TRBJ1-2; possibly TRBD1 for D (5 bases). Germline loops: CDR1 SGDLS, CDR2 YYNGEE. Deletions cut 0 bases from V and 2 bases from J, with 11 bases between. The CDR3 runs 15 residues. The CDR3 DNA reads as TGTGCCAGCAGCGTAGCCCTACAGGAAAACTATGGCTACACCTTC. Protein sequence: CASSVALQENYGYTF.

This clone was seen a few times. This chain uses TRBV4-3 with TRBJ1-2; 7 bases are shared with TRBD1. CDR1 and CDR2 from the germline V gene are LGHNA and YSLEER. Germline trimming cut 4 bases from V and 5 bases from J; bases unmatched to any gene: 4. The CDR3 has 13 residues. As DNA, the CDR3 is TGCGCCAGCAGCCGAGACAGGGAGTATGGCTACACCTTC. As protein: CASSRDREYGYTF.

This clone was observed a handful of times. This rearrangement joins TRBV25-1 to TRBJ2-3; 8 nucleotides line up with TRBD1. The CDR3 runs 14 residues. V gave up 5 bases and J gave up 0 bases; unmatched junction bases: 1. Germline values: CDR1 MGHDK, CDR2 SYGVNS. This CDR3 is CASSRQGSTDTQYF. In DNA, the CDR3 is TGTGCCAGCAGTAGACAGGGGAGCACAGATACGCAGTATTTT.

Only a few counts were recorded for this clone. The rearrangement joins TRBV2 to TRBJ1-4; D unresolved. This CDR3 is built from 14 residues. CDR1 is SNHLY and CDR2 is FYNNEI in the germline V gene. V was trimmed by 2 bases and J by 11 bases, leaving 15 bases between them. The CDR3 region has the DNA TGTGCCAGCAGTGAAATGACGGACGCCGAGAAACTGTTTTTT. Protein sequence: CASSEMTDAEKLFF.

The chain couples TRBV2 to TRBJ2-1; D is unresolved. V gave up 1 base and J gave up 0 bases, with 7 bases separating them. The length of the CDR3 is 15 residues. CDR1 and CDR2 (germline): SNHLY, FYNNEI. CDR3 amino acids: CASSEVTSSYNEQFF. The DNA of the CDR3 is TGTGCCAGCAGTGAAGTGACCAGCTCCTACAATGAGCAGTTCTTC.